The entry below describes one TCR beta chain. The entry originates in a study of tumour-infiltrating T cells in Burkitt lymphoma. Turning to the study itself: Repertoire clonality predicted overall and progression-free survival.

Produced via immunoSEQ multiplex PCR; TCRdb's table is partial and in-frame only. This table has some 2,200 clones, 60% to 80% appearing once. The CDR3 extends over 16 amino acids. Trimming took 4 bases from V and 5 from J; bases not matched to a gene: 10. Germline values: CDR1 SEHNR, CDR2 FQNEAQ (reference sequence). The chain employs TRBV7-9 and TRBJ2-3; TRBD2 agrees at 9 bases. Sequencing was carried out using tumor tissue. The sequence came from a human donor with diffuse large B-cell lymphoma. The DNA for the CDR3 is TGTGCCAGCAGCTCATGGTCTAGCGGGATGGGAGATACGCAGTATTTT. This sequence encodes CASSSWSSGMGDTQYF.